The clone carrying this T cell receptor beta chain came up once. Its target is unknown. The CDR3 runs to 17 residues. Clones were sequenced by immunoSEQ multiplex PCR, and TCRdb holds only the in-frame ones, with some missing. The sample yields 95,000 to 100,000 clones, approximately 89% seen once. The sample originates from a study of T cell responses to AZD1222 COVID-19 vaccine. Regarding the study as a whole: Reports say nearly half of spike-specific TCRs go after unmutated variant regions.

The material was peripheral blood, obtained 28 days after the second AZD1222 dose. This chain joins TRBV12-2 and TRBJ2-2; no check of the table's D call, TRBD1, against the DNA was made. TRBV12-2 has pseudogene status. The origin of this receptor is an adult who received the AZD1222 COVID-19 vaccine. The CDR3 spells CASRYGTAPLNTGELFF. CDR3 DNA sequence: TGTGCAAGTCGCTATGGGACAGCTCCTTTGAACACCGGGGAGCTGTTTTTT.